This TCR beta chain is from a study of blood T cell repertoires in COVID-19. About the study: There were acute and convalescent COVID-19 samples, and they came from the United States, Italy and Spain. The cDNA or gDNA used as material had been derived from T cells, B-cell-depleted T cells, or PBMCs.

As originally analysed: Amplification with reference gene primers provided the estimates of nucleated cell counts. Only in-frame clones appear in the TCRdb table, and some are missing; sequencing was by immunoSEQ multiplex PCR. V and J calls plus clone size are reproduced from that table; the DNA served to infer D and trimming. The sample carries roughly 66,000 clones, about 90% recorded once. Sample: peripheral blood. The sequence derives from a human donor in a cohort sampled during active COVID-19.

CDR3 sequence: CASSIESGSNQPQHF. The CDR3 DNA is TGTGCCAGTAGTATCGAGTCCGGGTCCAATCAGCCCCAGCATTTT. The gene calls are TRBV19 and TRBJ1-5, with D unresolved. The V gene lost 3 bases and the J gene lost 3 bases, with 12 bases spanning the gap. CDR1 is LNHDA and CDR2 is SQIVND in the germline V gene (reference sequence). The CDR3 totals 15 residues. Filled out from reference TRBV19 and TRBJ1-5, the complete variable domain reads DGGITQSPKYLFRKEGQNVTLSCEQNLNHDAMYWYRQDPGQGLRLIYYSQIVNDFQKGDIAEGYSVSREKKESFPLTVTSAQKNPTAFYLCASSIESGSNQPQHFGDGTRLSIL.